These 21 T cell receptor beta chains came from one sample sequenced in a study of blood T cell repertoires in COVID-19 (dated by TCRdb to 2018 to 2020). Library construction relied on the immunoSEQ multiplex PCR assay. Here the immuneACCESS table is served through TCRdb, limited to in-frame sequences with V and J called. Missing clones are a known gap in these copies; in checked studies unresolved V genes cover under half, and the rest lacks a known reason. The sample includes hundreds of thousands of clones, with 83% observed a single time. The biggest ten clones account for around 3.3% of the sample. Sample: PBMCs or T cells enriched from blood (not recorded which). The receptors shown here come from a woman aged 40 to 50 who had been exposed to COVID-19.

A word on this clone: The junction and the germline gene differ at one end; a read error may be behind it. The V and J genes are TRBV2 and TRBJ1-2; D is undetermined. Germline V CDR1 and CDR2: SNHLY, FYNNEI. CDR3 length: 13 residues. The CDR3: CASREDGNYGYTF. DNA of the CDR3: TGTGCCAGCAGGGAAGACGGGAACTATGGCTACACCTTC.

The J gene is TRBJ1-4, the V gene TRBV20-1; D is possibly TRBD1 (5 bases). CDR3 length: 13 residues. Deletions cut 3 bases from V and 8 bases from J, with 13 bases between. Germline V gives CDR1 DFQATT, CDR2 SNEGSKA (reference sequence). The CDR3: CSASGVKGEKLFF. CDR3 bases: TGCAGTGCTAGTGGGGTGAAGGGGGAAAAACTGTTTTTT.

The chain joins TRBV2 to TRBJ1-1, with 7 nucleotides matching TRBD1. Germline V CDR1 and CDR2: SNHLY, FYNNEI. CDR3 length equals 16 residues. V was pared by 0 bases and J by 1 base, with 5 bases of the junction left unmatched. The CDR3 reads CASSEAKDRPNTEAFF. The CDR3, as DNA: TGTGCCAGCAGTGAAGCCAAGGACAGGCCGAACACTGAAGCTTTCTTT.

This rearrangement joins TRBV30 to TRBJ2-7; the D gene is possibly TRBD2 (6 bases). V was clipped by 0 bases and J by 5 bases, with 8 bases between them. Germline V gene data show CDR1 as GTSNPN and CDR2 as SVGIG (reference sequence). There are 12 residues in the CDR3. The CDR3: CAWSVGGDEQYF. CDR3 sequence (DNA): TGTGCCTGGAGTGTAGGCGGGGACGAGCAGTACTTC.

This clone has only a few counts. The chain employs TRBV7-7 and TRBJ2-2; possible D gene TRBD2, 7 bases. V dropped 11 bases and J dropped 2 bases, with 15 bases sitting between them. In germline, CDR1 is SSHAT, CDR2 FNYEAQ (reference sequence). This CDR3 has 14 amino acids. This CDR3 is CALARGANTGELFF. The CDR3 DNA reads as TGTGCCCTAGCACGGGGGGCCAACACCGGGGAGCTGTTTTTT. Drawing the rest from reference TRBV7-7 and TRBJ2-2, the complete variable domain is GAGVSQSPRYKVTKRGQDVTLRCDPISSHATLYWYQQALGQGPEFLTYFNYEAQPDKSGLPSDRFSAERPEGSISTLTIQRTEQRDSAMYRCALARGANTGELFFGEGSRLTVL.

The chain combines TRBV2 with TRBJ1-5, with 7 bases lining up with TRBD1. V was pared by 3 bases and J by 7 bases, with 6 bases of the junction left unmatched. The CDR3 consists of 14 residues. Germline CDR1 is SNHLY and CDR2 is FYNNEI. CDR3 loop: CASSELDRPQPQHF. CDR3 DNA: TGTGCCAGCAGTGAGCTGGACAGGCCCCAGCCCCAGCATTTT.

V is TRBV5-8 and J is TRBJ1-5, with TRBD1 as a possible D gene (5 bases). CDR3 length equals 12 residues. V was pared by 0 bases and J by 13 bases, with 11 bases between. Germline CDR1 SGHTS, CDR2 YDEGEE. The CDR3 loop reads CASSLAGGGQHF. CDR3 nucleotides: TGTGCCAGCAGCTTGGCCGGGGGAGGGCAGCATTTT. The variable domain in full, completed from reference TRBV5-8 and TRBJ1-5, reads EAGVTQSPTHLIKTRGQQATLRCSPISGHTSVYWYQQALGLGLQFLLWYDEGEERNRGNFPPRFSGRQFPNYSSELNVNALELEDSALYLCASSLAGGGQHFGDGTRLSIL.

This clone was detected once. CDR3 residues: CASRPRDRRFSYNSPLHF. CDR3 DNA sequence: TGTGCCAGCAGACCTAGGGACAGACGATTCTCCTATAATTCACCCCTCCACTTT. The chain joins TRBV27 to TRBJ1-6; 7 bases are shared with TRBD1. CDR3 length: 18 residues. V lost 6 bases, J lost 0 bases, and 11 bases stayed unmatched. In germline, CDR1 is MNHEY, CDR2 SMNVEV (reference sequence).

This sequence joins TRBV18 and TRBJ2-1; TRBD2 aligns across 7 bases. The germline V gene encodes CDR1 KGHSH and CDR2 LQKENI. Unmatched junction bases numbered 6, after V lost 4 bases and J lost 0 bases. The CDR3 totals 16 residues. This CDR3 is CASSQLAKSSYNEQFF. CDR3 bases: TGTGCCAGCTCACAACTAGCGAAGAGCTCCTACAATGAGCAGTTCTTC.

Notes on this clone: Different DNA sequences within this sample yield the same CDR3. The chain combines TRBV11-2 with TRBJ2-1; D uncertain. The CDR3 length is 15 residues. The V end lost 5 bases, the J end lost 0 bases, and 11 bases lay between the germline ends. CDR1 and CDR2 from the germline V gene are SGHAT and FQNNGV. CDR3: CASSPRLSSYNEQFF. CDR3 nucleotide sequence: TGTGCCAGCAGCCCTCGTCTGAGCTCCTACAATGAGCAGTTCTTC.

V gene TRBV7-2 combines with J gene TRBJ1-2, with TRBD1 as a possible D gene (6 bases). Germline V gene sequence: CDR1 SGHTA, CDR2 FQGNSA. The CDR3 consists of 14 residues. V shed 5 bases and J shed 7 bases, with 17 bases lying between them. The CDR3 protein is CASSPRTDLSGYTF. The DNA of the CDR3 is TGTGCCAGCAGCCCCCGGACAGATCTGTCTGGCTACACCTTC.

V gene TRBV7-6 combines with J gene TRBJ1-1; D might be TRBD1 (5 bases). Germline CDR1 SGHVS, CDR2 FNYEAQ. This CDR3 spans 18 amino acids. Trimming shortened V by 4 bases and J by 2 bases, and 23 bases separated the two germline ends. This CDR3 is CASSSIVGTPAVNTEAFF. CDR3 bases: TGTGCCAGCAGCTCCATAGTCGGGACTCCGGCGGTAAACACTGAAGCTTTCTTT.

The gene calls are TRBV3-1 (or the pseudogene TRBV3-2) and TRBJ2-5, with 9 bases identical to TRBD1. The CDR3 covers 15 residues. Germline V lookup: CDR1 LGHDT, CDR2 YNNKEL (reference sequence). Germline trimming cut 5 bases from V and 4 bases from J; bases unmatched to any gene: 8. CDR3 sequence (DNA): TGTGCCAGCAGCTCCCCGGGACAGGGCCCAGAGACCCAGTACTTC. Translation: CASSSPGQGPETQYF.

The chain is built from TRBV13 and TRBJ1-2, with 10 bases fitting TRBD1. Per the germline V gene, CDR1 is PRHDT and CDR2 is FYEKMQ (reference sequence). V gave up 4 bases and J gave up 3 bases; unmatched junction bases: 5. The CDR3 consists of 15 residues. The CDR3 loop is CASSWGQGSHYGYTF. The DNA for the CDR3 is TGTGCCAGCAGCTGGGGACAGGGGTCACACTATGGCTACACCTTC.

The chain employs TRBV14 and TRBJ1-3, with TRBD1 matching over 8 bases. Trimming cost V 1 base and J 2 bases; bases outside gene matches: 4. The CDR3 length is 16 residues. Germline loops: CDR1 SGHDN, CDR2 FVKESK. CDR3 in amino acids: CASSQGATGAGNTIYF. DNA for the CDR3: TGTGCCAGCAGCCAAGGAGCGACAGGGGCTGGAAACACCATATATTTT.

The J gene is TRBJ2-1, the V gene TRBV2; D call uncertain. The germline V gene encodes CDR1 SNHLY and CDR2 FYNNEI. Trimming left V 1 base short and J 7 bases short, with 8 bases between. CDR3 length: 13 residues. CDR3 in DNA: TGTGCCAGCAGTGAAGGGGCCGCGAATGAGCAGTTCTTC. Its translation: CASSEGAANEQFF.

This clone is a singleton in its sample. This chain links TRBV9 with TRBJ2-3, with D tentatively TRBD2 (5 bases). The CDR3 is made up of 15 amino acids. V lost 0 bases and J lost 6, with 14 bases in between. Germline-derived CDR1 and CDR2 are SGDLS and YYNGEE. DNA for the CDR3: TGTGCCAGCAGCGTAGACCTCGAGGGCCCCGATACGCAGTATTTT. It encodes CASSVDLEGPDTQYF. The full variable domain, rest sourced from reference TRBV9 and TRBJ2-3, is DSGVTQTPKHLITATGQRVTLRCSPRSGDLSVYWYQQSLDQGLQFLIQYYNGEERAKGNILERFSAQQFPDLHSELNLSSLELGDSALYFCASSVDLEGPDTQYFGPGTRLTVL.

The CDR3 region has the DNA TGTGCCAGCAGATCAGGGGGGACAGCGAACACTGAAGCTTTCTTT. Residues: CASRSGGTANTEAFF. This chain joins TRBV6-4 and TRBJ1-1, with 7 bases identical to TRBD1. V dropped 6 bases and J dropped 1; count of bases not matched to a gene: 8. The CDR3 totals 15 residues. Looked up from germline, CDR1 is MRHNA and CDR2 is SNTAGT.

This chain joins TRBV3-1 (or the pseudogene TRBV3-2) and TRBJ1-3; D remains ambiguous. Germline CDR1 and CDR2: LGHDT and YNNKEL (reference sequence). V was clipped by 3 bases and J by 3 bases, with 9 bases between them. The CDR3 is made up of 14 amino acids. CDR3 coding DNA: TGTGCCAGCAGCCAGGGAGGGTATGGAAACACCATATATTTT. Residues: CASSQGGYGNTIYF.

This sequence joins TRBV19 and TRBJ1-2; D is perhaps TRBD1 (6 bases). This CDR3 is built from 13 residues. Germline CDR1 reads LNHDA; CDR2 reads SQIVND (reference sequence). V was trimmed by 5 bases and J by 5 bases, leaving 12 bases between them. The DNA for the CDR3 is TGTGCCAGTAGTTCCGAGGACAGTTATGGCTACACCTTC. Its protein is CASSSEDSYGYTF.

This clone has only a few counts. The DNA of the CDR3 is TGTGCCAGTGGACAGGGACCCTACGAGCAGTACTTC. It is translated as CASGQGPYEQYF. The chain is built from TRBV19 and TRBJ2-7; 8 nucleotides align to TRBD1. Germline V lookup: CDR1 LNHDA, CDR2 SQIVND (reference sequence). V shed 8 bases and J 2 bases; nucleotides not matched to a gene: 2. The CDR3 loop spans 12 amino acids.